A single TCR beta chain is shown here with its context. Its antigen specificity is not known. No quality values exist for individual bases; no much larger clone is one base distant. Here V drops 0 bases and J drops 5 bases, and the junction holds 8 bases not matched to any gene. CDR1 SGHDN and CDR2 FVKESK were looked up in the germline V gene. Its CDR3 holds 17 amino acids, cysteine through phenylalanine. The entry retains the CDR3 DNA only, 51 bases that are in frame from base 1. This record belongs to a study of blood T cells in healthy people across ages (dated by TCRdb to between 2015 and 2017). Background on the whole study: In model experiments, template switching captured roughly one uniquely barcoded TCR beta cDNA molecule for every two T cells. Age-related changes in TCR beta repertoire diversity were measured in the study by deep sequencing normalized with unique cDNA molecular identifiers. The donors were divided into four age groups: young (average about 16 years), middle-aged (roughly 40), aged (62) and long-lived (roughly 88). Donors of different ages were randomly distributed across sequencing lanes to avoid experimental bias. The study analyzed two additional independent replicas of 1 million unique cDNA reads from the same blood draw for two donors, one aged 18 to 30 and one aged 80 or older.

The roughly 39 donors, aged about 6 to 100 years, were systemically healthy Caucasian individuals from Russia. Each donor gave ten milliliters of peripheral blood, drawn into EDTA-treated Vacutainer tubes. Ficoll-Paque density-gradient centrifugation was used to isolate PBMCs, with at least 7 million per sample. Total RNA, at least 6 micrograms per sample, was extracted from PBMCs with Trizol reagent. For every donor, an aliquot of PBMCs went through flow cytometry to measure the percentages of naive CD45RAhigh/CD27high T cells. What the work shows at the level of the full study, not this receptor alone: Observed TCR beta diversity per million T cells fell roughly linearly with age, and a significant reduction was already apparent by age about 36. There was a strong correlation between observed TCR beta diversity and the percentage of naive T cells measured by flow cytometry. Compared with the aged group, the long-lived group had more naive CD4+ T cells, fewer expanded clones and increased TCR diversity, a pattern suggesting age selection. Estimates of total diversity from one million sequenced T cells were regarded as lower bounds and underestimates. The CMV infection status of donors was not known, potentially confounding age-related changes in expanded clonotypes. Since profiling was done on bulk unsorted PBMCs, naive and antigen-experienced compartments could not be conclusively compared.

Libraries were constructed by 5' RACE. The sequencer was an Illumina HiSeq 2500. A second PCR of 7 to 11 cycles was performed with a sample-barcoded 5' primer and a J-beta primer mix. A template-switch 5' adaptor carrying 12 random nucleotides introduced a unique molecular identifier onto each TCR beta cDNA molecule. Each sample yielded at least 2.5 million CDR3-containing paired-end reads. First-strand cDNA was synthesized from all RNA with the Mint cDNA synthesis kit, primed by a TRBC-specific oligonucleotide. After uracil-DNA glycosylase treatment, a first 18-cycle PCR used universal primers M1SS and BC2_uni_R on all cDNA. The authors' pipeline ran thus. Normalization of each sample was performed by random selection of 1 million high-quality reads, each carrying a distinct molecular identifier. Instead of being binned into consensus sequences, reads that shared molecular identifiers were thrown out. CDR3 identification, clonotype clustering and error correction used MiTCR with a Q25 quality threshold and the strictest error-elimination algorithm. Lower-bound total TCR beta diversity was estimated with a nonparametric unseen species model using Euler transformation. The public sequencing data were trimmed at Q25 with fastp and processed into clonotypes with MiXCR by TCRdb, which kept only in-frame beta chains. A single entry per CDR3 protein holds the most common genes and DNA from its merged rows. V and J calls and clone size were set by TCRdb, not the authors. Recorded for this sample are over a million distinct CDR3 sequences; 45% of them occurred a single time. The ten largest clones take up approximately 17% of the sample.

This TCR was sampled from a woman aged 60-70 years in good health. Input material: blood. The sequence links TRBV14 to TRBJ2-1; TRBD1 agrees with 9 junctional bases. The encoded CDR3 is CASSQDDWGQGDNEQFF. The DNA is TGTGCCAGCAGCCAAGATGATTGGGGACAGGGTGACAATGAGCAGTTCTTC.